Following are 2 T cell receptor beta chains from one sample sequenced in a study of T cells in Graves' hyperthyroidism and ophthalmopathy. The TCR beta CDR3 regions underwent amplification using RNA transcripts as the source. The HTBI primer set was used in a first-round RT-PCR of the TCR CDR3. TCRdb independently ran MiXCR on the multiplex PCR reads; one entry per CDR3 protein. Here the sample spans around 690,000 distinct CDR3 sequences, roughly 17% being singletons. The specimen was blood. These receptors were taken from a man in his forties or fifties with Graves' hyperthyroidism.

The J gene is TRBJ1-5, the V gene TRBV7-2; 7 nucleotides align to TRBD1. Germline CDR1 is SGHTA and CDR2 is FQGNSA. Trimming cost V 5 bases and J 1 base; bases outside gene matches: 5. The CDR3 has 15 residues. The CDR3, as DNA: TGTGCCAGCAGCGTGGGACAGTTGAGCAATCAGCCCCAGCATTTT. It yields the protein CASSVGQLSNQPQHF.

This clonotype was seen more than once but under ten times. The chain carries TRBV7-9 and TRBJ2-1, with a tentative D call TRBD2 (6 bases). In germline, CDR1 is SEHNR, CDR2 FQNEAQ (reference sequence). V was clipped by 1 base and J by 8 bases, with 21 bases between them. This CDR3 spans 17 amino acids. CDR3 coding DNA: TGTGCCAGCAGCTTAGGAAGAGGCCTAGCGAACGAGTATGAGCAGTTCTTC. This gives the protein CASSLGRGLANEYEQFF.